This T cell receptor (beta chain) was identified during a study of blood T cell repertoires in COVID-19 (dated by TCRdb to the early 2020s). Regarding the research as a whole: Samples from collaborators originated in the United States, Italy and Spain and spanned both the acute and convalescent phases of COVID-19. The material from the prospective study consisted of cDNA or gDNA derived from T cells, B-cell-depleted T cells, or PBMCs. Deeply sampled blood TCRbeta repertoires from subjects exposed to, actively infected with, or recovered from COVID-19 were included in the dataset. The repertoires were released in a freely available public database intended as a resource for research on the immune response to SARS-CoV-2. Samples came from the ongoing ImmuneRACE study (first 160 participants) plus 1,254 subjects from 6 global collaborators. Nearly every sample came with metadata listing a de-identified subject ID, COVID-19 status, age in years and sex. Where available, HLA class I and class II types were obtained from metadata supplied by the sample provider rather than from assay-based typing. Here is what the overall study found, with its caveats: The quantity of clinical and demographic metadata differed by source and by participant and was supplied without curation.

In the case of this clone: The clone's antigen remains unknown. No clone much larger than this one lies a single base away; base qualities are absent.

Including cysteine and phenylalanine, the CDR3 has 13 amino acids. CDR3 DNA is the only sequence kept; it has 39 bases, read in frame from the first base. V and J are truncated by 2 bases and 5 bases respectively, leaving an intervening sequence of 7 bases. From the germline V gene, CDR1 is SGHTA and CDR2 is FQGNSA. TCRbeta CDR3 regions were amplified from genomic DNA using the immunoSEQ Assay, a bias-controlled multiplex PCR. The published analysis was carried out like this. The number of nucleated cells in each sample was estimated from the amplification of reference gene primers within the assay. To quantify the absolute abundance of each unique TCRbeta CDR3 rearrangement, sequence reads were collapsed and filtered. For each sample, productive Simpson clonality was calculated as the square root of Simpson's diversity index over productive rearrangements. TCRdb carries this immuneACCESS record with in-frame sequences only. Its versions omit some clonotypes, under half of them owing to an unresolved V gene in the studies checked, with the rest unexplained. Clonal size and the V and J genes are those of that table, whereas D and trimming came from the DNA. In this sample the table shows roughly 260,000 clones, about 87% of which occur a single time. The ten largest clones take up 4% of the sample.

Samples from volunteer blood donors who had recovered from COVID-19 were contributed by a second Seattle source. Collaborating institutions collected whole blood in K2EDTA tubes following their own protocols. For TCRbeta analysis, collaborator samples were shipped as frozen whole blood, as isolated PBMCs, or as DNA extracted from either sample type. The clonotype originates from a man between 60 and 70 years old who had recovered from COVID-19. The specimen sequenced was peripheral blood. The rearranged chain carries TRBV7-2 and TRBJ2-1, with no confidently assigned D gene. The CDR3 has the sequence CASSLPSHNEQFF. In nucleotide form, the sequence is TGTGCCAGCAGCTTACCCAGTCACAATGAGCAGTTCTTC.